This T cell receptor (beta chain) appears in the sequencing data of a study of PD-L1 blockade in urothelial cancer. Overall study: Peripheral blood specimens exhibited a median yield of 141,255 T cells.

Here immunoSEQ multiplex PCR was the method, and the copy in TCRdb shows in-frame clones only, minus some. The sample has tens of thousands of clones; approximately 81% are singletons. V lost 2 bases to trimming and J lost 3 bases, with 9 bases between them. The length of the CDR3 is 14 residues. Germline V CDR1 and CDR2: MNHEY, SMNVEV (reference sequence). Time point here: pretreatment peripheral blood. Pretreatment and on-treatment samples were taken, numbering 1 to 8 per patient. The rearrangement joins TRBV27 to TRBJ2-3; weak D call: TRBD1 (6 bases). The sequence was obtained from a man aged 70 or older with urothelial cancer. This specimen consisted of PBMCs, obtained around atezolizumab (anti-PD-L1) treatment. Written as DNA, the CDR3 is TGTGCCAGCAGTTTAGGGGGCCGTACAGATACGCAGTATTTT. Protein: CASSLGGRTDTQYF.